A single sample is the source of the 8 T cell receptor beta chains below, sequenced in a study of cytomegalovirus exposure and HLA in healthy donors (dated by TCRdb to between 2016 and 2019). The library came from the immunoSEQ multiplex PCR assay. A mixture of 60 forward primers for TCR Vbeta segments and 13 reverse primers for TCR Jbeta segments was used in the multiplex PCR. The source is immuneACCESS, and TCRdb retained only in-frame sequences with V and J called. Part of the clones is not carried over; for the studies checked, unresolved V genes explain less than half of this, and the remainder is unexplained. Within this sample are approximately 170,000 clones, with more than 65% of them counted one time only. The ten largest clones add up to about 4.7% of the sample. Specimen: PBMCs. These receptors came from a man aged 18 to 29 in good health and CMV-seropositive.

Here the CDR3 DNA reads TGTGCCAGCTCACCACAGAGTTCTAATTCACCCCTCCACTTT. This gives the protein CASSPQSSNSPLHF. The chain carries TRBV18 and TRBJ1-6, with unresolved D. The length of the CDR3 is 14 residues. Germline values: CDR1 KGHSH, CDR2 LQKENI. The V gene lost 1 base and the J gene lost 6 bases, with 7 bases spanning the gap.

There are a few counts of this clone. The J gene is TRBJ2-2, the V gene TRBV7-6, with D perhaps TRBD2 (5 bases). The CDR3 totals 15 residues. From germline, CDR1 is SGHVS and CDR2 FNYEAQ. Trimming left V 5 bases short and J 3 bases short, with 13 bases between. The CDR3 loop is CASSRGNRYTGELFF. The DNA for the CDR3 is TGTGCCAGCAGCCGGGGTAACAGATACACCGGGGAGCTGTTTTTT.

The CDR3 loop reads CASSQGWQGAGYGYTF. CDR3 bases: TGTGCCAGCAGCCAAGGCTGGCAGGGGGCAGGCTATGGCTACACCTTC. This sequence joins TRBV14 and TRBJ1-2; 8 bases are shared with TRBD1. CDR3 length: 16 amino acids. In germline, CDR1 is SGHDN, CDR2 FVKESK. The J segment lost 4 bases and the V segment lost 1 base, leaving 8 bases of the junction unmatched. Full variable domain (outside the CDR3, taken from reference TRBV14 and TRBJ1-2): EAGVTQFPSHSVIEKGQTVTLRCDPISGHDNLYWYRRVMGKEIKFLLHFVKESKQDESGMPNNRFLAERTGGTYSTLKVQPAELEDSGVYFCASSQGWQGAGYGYTFGSGTRLTVV.

This chain connects TRBV11-3 to TRBJ2-1; TRBD1 matches at 9 bases. There are 16 residues in the CDR3. Unmatched junction bases numbered 13, after V lost 5 bases and J lost 8 bases. Germline V gene lookup returns CDR1 SGHNT and CDR2 YENEEA. The CDR3: CASSQPLTGGEDEQFF. Here the CDR3 DNA reads TGTGCCAGCAGCCAACCCCTCACAGGGGGCGAGGATGAGCAGTTCTTC.

This CDR3 is CASSETVNTEAFF. DNA for the CDR3: TGTGCCAGCTCGGAAACAGTGAACACTGAAGCTTTCTTT. The rearrangement joins TRBV18 to TRBJ1-1; D is unclear. Germline V gives CDR1 KGHSH, CDR2 LQKENI. The CDR3 length is 13 residues. Trimming pared 6 bases from V and 0 bases from J, leaving 8 bases between.

The chain links TRBV9 to TRBJ1-4; D is uncertain. Trimming left V 0 bases short and J 3 bases short, with 9 bases between. The germline CDR1 and CDR2 sequences are SGDLS and YYNGEE. The CDR3 is made up of 15 amino acids. The CDR3 region has the DNA TGTGCCAGCAGCGTAGTCGGCAGGCCTAATGAAAAACTGTTTTTT. This sequence encodes CASSVVGRPNEKLFF. The whole variable domain, remainder taken from reference TRBV9 and TRBJ1-4, is DSGVTQTPKHLITATGQRVTLRCSPRSGDLSVYWYQQSLDQGLQFLIQYYNGEERAKGNILERFSAQQFPDLHSELNLSSLELGDSALYFCASSVVGRPNEKLFFGSGTQLSVL.

This chain joins TRBV7-2 and TRBJ2-5; D possibly corresponds to TRBD2 (6 bases). Germline CDR1 reads SGHTA; CDR2 reads FQGNSA. V gave up 5 bases and J gave up 5 bases, with 12 bases separating them. There are 13 residues in the CDR3. The chain's CDR3 is CASSPEGLETQYF. CDR3 DNA: TGTGCCAGCAGCCCGGAGGGGCTGGAGACCCAGTACTTC.

V usage is TRBV7-8 and J usage is TRBJ2-7; maybe TRBD1 (5 bases). The CDR3 consists of 16 residues. Per the germline V gene, CDR1 is SGHVS and CDR2 is FQNEAQ. V was cut by 5 bases and J by 3 bases, with 20 bases left in between. CDR3 nucleotide sequence: TGTGCCAGCAGCCCCTACGGGCAGGGTCCCCACTACGAGCAGTACGTC. Its translation is CASSPYGQGPHYEQYV.